Shown below are 14 T cell receptor beta chains from a single sample sequenced in a study of T cells after yellow fever vaccination. TCRdb reprocessed the 5' RACE reads via MiXCR and lists one record per CDR3 protein. The table lists a few hundred thousand distinct CDR3 sequences, approximately 4% of them singletons, with 15% to 20% in the top ten. The sample was PBMCs, taken 15 days after the yellow fever booster vaccination. These receptors came from a man between 18 and 35 years old who received the YFV17D yellow fever vaccine.

The chain links TRBV6-5 to TRBJ2-7; D is uncertain. The CDR3 has 13 residues. The V gene's germline CDR1 is MNHEY and CDR2 SVGAGI. Trimming cost V 2 bases and J 5 bases, with 10 bases left between them. The CDR3 sequence: CASSYTVTNEQYF. CDR3 DNA sequence: TGTGCCAGCAGTTACACGGTTACCAACGAGCAGTACTTC.

The rearrangement uses TRBV28 and TRBJ2-2; TRBD1 aligns across 9 bases. The CDR3 contains 15 residues. Germline CDR1 and CDR2: MDHEN and SYDVKM. V lost 3 bases, J lost 6 bases, and 5 bases stayed unmatched. CDR3 in DNA: TGTGCCAGCAGTTTGGGACAGGGAATCTCCGGGGAGCTGTTTTTT. This encodes CASSLGQGISGELFF.

This clonotype has ten or more counts. The rearrangement links TRBV5-1 to TRBJ1-2; a possible D gene is TRBD1 (5 bases). The length of the CDR3 is 14 residues. The germline V gene encodes CDR1 SGHRS and CDR2 YFSETQ. V was cut by 0 bases and J by 8 bases, with 14 bases left in between. The CDR3 region has the DNA TGCGCCAGCAGCTTGGCCGCAGTAGGGGAAGGCTACACCTTC. Translated, it gives CASSLAAVGEGYTF. Filled out from reference TRBV5-1 and TRBJ1-2, the complete variable domain reads KAGVTQTPRYLIKTRGQQVTLSCSPISGHRSVSWYQQTPGQGLQFLFEYFSETQRNKGNFPGRFSGRQFSNSRSEMNVSTLELGDSALYLCASSLAAVGEGYTFGSGTRLTVV.

This clonotype was counted ten times or more. The rearrangement uses TRBV5-6 and TRBJ2-7; D is unclear. This CDR3 contains 13 residues. Trimming took 6 bases from V and 5 from J, leaving 15 bases between them. Germline assignment: CDR1 SGHDT and CDR2 YYEEEE. CDR3 amino acids: CASTPGLRDEQYF. The CDR3 DNA reads TGTGCCAGCACCCCGGGCCTCCGCGACGAGCAGTACTTC. Filled out from reference TRBV5-6 and TRBJ2-7, the complete variable domain reads DAGVTQSPTHLIKTRGQQVTLRCSPKSGHDTVSWYQQALGQGPQFIFQYYEEEERQRGNFPDRFSGHQFPNYSSELNVNALLLGDSALYLCASTPGLRDEQYFGPGTRLTVT.

This clonotype occurred a few times. The chain carries TRBV6-6 and TRBJ1-4; no firm D call. The germline V gene has CDR1 MNHNY and CDR2 SVGAGI (reference sequence). CDR3 length: 14 residues. V lost 10 bases, J lost 5 bases, and 17 bases lay in between. As DNA, the CDR3 is TGTGCCACCCTCCCCTCGCACGGGAATGAAAAACTGTTTTTT. Translation gives CATLPSHGNEKLFF.

The chain is built from TRBV7-3 and TRBJ2-1, with D unresolved. Looked up from germline, CDR1 is SGHTA and CDR2 is FQGTGA. The V end lost 5 bases, the J end lost 9 bases, and 17 bases lay between the germline ends. The CDR3 is 14 amino acids. The CDR3 DNA reads as TGTGCCAGCAGCCCCGATCCGGGCCCTCGTGAGCAGTTCTTC. Amino acids: CASSPDPGPREQFF.

This clonotype was seen many times. The chain links TRBV10-3 to TRBJ2-2, with D maybe TRBD2 (5 bases). This CDR3 contains 14 residues. CDR1 ENHRY and CDR2 SYGVKD come from the germline V gene. Trimming cost V 10 bases and J 1 base, with 13 bases left between them. This CDR3 reads CATWTSMNTGELFF. CDR3 in DNA: TGTGCCACCTGGACTTCTATGAACACCGGGGAGCTGTTTTTT.

This clonotype was detected ten times or more. The chain joins TRBV7-2 to TRBJ1-4; weak D call: TRBD1 (5 bases). The ends were cut back, 5 bases at V and 8 bases at J, with 12 bases in the middle. There are 13 residues in the CDR3. Per the germline V gene, CDR1 is SGHTA and CDR2 is FQGNSA. The CDR3 sequence: CASSRGEREKLFF. In DNA form, the CDR3 reads TGTGCCAGCAGCCGGGGGGAAAGGGAAAAACTGTTTTTT.

This clonotype turned up a few times. V usage is TRBV7-8 and J usage is TRBJ2-5, with TRBD2 as a possible D gene (6 bases). Germline CDR1 reads SGHVS; CDR2 reads FQNEAQ. This CDR3 spans 14 amino acids. The V and J ends lost 5 bases and 2 bases respectively, with 12 bases between them. The CDR3 is CASSPETSQETQYF. The CDR3 DNA is TGTGCCAGCAGCCCCGAGACTAGTCAAGAGACCCAGTACTTC.

V is TRBV10-3 and J is TRBJ1-1; D is perhaps TRBD1 (6 bases). V was pared by 2 bases and J by 0 bases, with 16 bases between. The CDR3 is 17 amino acids. Per germline, CDR1 ENHRY and CDR2 SYGVKD. CDR3: CAISEGQGIPMNTEAFF. CDR3 coding DNA: TGTGCCATCAGTGAGGGGCAGGGGATACCCATGAACACTGAAGCTTTCTTT.

Ten or more counts support this clonotype. The J gene is TRBJ2-2, the V gene TRBV12-3 or TRBV12-4; D possibly uses TRBD1 or TRBD2 (5 bases each). The CDR3 loop spans 16 amino acids. The V end lost 7 bases, the J end lost 7 bases, and 22 bases lay between the germline ends. The CDR3 nucleotides read TGTGCCAGCACCCCAACCGGGACGCCCTGGCGCGGGGAGCTGTTTTTT. Translating it yields CASTPTGTPWRGELFF.

The chain combines TRBV20-1 with TRBJ2-7; D perhaps matches TRBD2 (5 bases). Germline V gene lookup returns CDR1 DFQATT and CDR2 SNEGSKA (reference sequence). CDR3 size: 13 residues. CDR3 loop: CSMQGLSSSEQYF. CDR3 nucleotide sequence: TGCAGCATGCAAGGACTTAGCTCGAGCGAGCAGTACTTC.

This chain uses TRBV2 with TRBJ2-2; D is ambiguous. Per germline, CDR1 SNHLY and CDR2 FYNNEI. V was cut by 2 bases and J by 2 bases, with 9 bases left in between. This CDR3 region has 15 residues. The CDR3 nucleotides read TGTGCCAGCAGTGAAAGGCAGGAAAACACCGGGGAGCTGTTTTTT. Encoded protein: CASSERQENTGELFF.

This clonotype was recorded a few times. A much larger clone is a single base away; this may be a read error. J is TRBJ1-5 and V is TRBV6-4; D uncertain. The length of the CDR3 is 12 residues. Germline V gene sequence: CDR1 MRHNA, CDR2 SNTAGT. The germline V and J ends were trimmed by 2 bases and 3 bases, with 2 bases remaining between them. CDR3 in DNA: TGTGCCAGCAGTGACAACAATCAGCCCCAGCATTTT. Its translation: CASSDNNQPQHF.